The T cell receptor (beta chain) under discussion was sequenced for a study of early T cells in non-severe SARS-CoV-2 infection. Study summary: Unsorted whole-blood RNA was sequenced in bulk, leaving chains unpaired. Study-wide findings and caveats: Database matching using VDJdb favored anti-spike CD8 responses, with private and CD4 specificities left missing.

This clonotype was observed at least ten times. Its antigen is not known. Unique molecular identifiers were affixed to single, distinct cDNA molecules. TCRdb redid the calling of the 5' RACE reads with MiXCR, one entry per CDR3 protein. The data contain around 56,000 distinct CDR3 sequences, 13% of them singletons. With 2 bases removed from V and 6 bases from J, the gap between germline ends came to 15 bases. There are 15 residues in the CDR3. Germline lookup yields CDR1 SGHVS and CDR2 FNYEAQ. The V call is TRBV7-6, the J call TRBJ2-3; possibly TRBD2 for D (5 bases). The TCR sequence derives from an adult who was a healthcare worker with PCR-confirmed SARS-CoV-2 infection or an uninfected control (not recorded which). The sample here was whole blood, taken at baseline. CDR3 in DNA: TGTGCCAGCAGCTTACTTACCGAGTCGGGGGATACGCAGTATTTT. Its protein is CASSLLTESGDTQYF.